What follows are 5 T cell receptor beta chains derived from one specimen sequenced in a study of OX40 agonist ivuxolimab in advanced cancers. Data came from immunoSEQ multiplex PCR; TCRdb stores just in-frame clones and leaves some out. The profile shows tens of thousands of clones, approximately 89% of them singletons. The sample consisted of CD4+ or CD8+ T cells sorted from blood, taken in a trial of the OX40 agonist ivuxolimab. All receptors derive from an adult with an advanced solid tumor such as melanoma, head and neck, liver or kidney cancer.

The chain is built from TRBV11-2 and TRBJ2-1; D gene unclear. This CDR3 is built from 15 residues. Germline V CDR1 and CDR2: SGHAT, FQNNGV. The germline V and J ends were trimmed by 1 base and 5 bases, with 12 bases remaining between them. The CDR3 DNA is TGTGCCAGCAGCTTAGTCCCCTCTACCCACAATGAGCAGTTCTTC. Residues: CASSLVPSTHNEQFF.

This chain joins TRBV7-9 and TRBJ2-7; 10 bases line up with TRBD1. The CDR3 spans 15 residues. With 5 bases clipped from V and 2 bases from J, the junction kept 6 bases outside the gene matches. Germline loops: CDR1 SEHNR, CDR2 FQNEAQ (reference sequence). DNA for the CDR3: TGTGCCAGCAGCCCTGCCGGGACAGGGGCCTACGAGCAGTACTTC. It specifies CASSPAGTGAYEQYF.

The rearrangement joins TRBV11-2 to TRBJ2-1, with 9 bases fitting TRBD2. Germline CDR1 SGHAT, CDR2 FQNNGV. The ends lost 3 bases at V and 4 bases at J; junction bases unmatched: 13. This CDR3 has 18 amino acids. The CDR3 DNA reads as TGTGCCAGCAGCTTTTCAGAAATAGCGGGAGTTGGGTACAATGAGCAGTTCTTC. Translated, it gives CASSFSEIAGVGYNEQFF.

V is TRBV18 and J is TRBJ2-7, with 9 nucleotides matching TRBD1. The J segment lost 3 bases and the V segment lost 2 bases, leaving 8 bases of the junction unmatched. The germline gives CDR1 KGHSH, CDR2 LQKENI. CDR3 length: 16 amino acids. CDR3 amino acids: CASSPTSGQGIYEQYF. The CDR3 nucleotides are TGTGCCAGCTCACCAACCTCGGGACAGGGTATCTACGAGCAGTACTTC.

The rearrangement joins TRBV5-1 to TRBJ2-3; possibly TRBD1 for D (5 bases). Trimming left V 0 bases short and J 2 bases short, with 13 bases between. This CDR3 is 16 amino acids long. Germline V gene data show CDR1 as SGHRS and CDR2 as YFSETQ. The CDR3 reads CASSLEFTGDTDTQYF. In DNA form, the CDR3 reads TGCGCCAGCAGCTTGGAGTTTACAGGCGACACAGATACGCAGTATTTT.